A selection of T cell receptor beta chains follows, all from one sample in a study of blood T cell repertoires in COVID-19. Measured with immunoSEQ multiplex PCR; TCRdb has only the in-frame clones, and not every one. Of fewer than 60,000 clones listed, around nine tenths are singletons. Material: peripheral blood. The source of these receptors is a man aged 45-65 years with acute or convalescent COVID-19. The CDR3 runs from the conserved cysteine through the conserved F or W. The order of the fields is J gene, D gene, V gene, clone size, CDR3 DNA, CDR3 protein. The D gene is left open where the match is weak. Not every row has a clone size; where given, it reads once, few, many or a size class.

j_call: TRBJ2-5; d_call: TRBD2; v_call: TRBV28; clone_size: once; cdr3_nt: TGTGCCAGCAACGGACTAGCGGGAGTGATTGAGACCCAGTACTTC; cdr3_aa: CASNGLAGVIETQYF
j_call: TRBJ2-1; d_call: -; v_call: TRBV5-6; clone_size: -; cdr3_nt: TGTGCCAGCAGCAAATCGCTGGAGTTCAATGAGCAGTTCTTC; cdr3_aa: CASSKSLEFNEQFF
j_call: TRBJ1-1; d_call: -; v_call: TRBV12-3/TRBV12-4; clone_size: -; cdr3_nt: TGTGCCAGCAGTTACGGGAACACTGAAGCTTTCTTT; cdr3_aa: CASSYGNTEAFF
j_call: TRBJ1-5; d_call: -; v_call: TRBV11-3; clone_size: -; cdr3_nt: TGTGCCAGCAGCTTTTCAGGGGCCGACCAGCCCCAGCATTTT; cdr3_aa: CASSFSGADQPQHF
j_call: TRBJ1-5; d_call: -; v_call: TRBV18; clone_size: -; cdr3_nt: TGTGCCAGCTCACCAGTTGCGGAGCAGCCCCAGCATTTT; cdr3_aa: CASSPVAEQPQHF
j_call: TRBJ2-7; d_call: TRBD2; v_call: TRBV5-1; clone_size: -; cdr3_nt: TGCGCCAGCAGCTTAGGGCTAGCGGGAGTTCCCGAGCAGTACTTC; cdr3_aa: CASSLGLAGVPEQYF
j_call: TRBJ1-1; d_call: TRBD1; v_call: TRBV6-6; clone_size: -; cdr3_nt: TGTGCCAGCAGTCCTCCGGGACAGAAGAACACTGAAGCTTTCTTT; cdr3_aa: CASSPPGQKNTEAFF
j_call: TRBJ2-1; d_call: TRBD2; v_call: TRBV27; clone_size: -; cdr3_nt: TGTGCCAGCAGTTTAGGTAGCGGGAGCCACAATGAGCAGTTCTTC; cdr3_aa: CASSLGSGSHNEQFF
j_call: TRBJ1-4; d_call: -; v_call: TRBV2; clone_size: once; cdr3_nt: TGTGCCAGCAGTGCCAGGGCCCCTGTAACTAATGAAAAACTGTTTTTT; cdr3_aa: CASSARAPVTNEKLFF
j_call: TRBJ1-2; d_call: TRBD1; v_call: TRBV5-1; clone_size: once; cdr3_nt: TGCGCCAGCAGCCCGGACAGGGACGGCTACACCTTC; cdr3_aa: CASSPDRDGYTF
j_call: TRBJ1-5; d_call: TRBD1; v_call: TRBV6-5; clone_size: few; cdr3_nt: TGTGCCAGCAGTACGACAGGGGAGACTCAGCCCCAGCATTTT; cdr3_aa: CASSTTGETQPQHF
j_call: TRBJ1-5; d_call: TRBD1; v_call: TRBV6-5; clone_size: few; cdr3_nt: TGTGCCAGCAGGTACACTTATACAGGGGTCGAGCCCCAGCATTTT; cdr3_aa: CASRYTYTGVEPQHF
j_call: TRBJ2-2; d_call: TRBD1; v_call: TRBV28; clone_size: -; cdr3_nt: TGTGCCAGCAGTTTAGGGACAGGGAAAGGTTTTAGTGGCGCGCTGTTTTTT; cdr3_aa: CASSLGTGKGFSGALFF
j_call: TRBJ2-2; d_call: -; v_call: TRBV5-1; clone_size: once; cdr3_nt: TGCGCCAGCAGCCCACAGGTTTCCACCGGGGAGCTGTTTTTT; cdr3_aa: CASSPQVSTGELFF
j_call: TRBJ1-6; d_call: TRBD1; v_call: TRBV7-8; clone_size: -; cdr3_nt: TGTGCCAGCAGCTTACAGCAGGGGGCCTATAATTCACCCCTCCACTTT; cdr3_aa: CASSLQQGAYNSPLHF
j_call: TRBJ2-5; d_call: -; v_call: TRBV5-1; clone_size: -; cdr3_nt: TGCGCCAGCAGCTTGGGTACCGGCGGACAGCTCCAAGAGACCCAGTACTTC; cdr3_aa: CASSLGTGGQLQETQYF
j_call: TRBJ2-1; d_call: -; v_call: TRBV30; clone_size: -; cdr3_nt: TGTGCCATTTGGGCGGGTGGTAACAATGAGCAGTTCTTC; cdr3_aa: CAIWAGGNNEQFF